This T cell receptor (beta chain) was observed in a study of Ad26.COV2.S vaccination and SARS-CoV-2 variants. Study-level background: Doses of Ad26.COV2.S were injected into muscle once or twice, 56 days apart.

This CDR3 region has 16 residues. Per the germline V gene, CDR1 is KGHSH and CDR2 is LQKENI. J gave up 2 bases and V 3 bases, and 2 bases lay outside the gene matches. Regarding treatment: some 20 received Ad26.COV2.S at low or high dose, single or two shots; 5 received placebo; per-sample allocation not given. Samples came from day 63 after the first vaccine or placebo injection. Donation was by an adult aged 18-55 years who was in Boston. Clones were read by immunoSEQ multiplex PCR, and TCRdb kept only the in-frame ones, dropping some. This sample has hundreds of thousands of clones, with roughly 90% found just once.

This receptor was obtained from a person between 18 and 65 years old who received the Ad26.COV2.S COVID-19 vaccine or a placebo. The sequenced sample was peripheral blood, obtained in a trial of Ad26.COV2.S vaccine versus placebo. V and J are TRBV18 and TRBJ2-3; 13 bases agree with TRBD2. CDR3 in amino acids: CASSPGTSGVTDTQYF. CDR3 nucleotide sequence: TGTGCCAGCTCACCGGGGACTAGCGGGGTCACAGATACGCAGTATTTT.